The 15 T cell receptor beta chains given below trace back to one sample, sequenced in a study of cytomegalovirus exposure and HLA in healthy donors. In the PCR, 60 Vbeta and 13 Jbeta primers were used. The repertoire was sequenced with immunoSEQ multiplex PCR; TCRdb's copy has only in-frame clones and lacks some. The sample has fewer than 130,000 clones, about three quarters seen once. Sequenced sample: PBMCs. The receptor source for this set is a woman aged 55 to 70 in good health and CMV-seropositive.

V usage is TRBV7-9 and J usage is TRBJ1-2, with 9 nucleotides matching TRBD1. CDR3 length: 15 residues. The germline gives CDR1 SEHNR, CDR2 FQNEAQ (reference sequence). V shed 3 bases and J 1 base; nucleotides not matched to a gene: 3. DNA of the CDR3: TGTGCCAGCAGCTTTGGACAGGGGATTAACTATGGCTACACCTTC. Amino acid sequence: CASSFGQGINYGYTF.

This sequence joins TRBV27 and TRBJ2-3; TRBD2 aligns across 9 bases. This CDR3 is 18 amino acids long. Germline V CDR1 and CDR2: MNHEY, SMNVEV (reference sequence). After removal of 2 bases from V and 4 bases from J, the junction contained 13 bases not matched to a gene. The CDR3 coding sequence is TGTGCCAGCAGTTTACTCTCTTCGGCTAGCGGGATTTCAGATACGCAGTATTTT. Protein sequence: CASSLLSSASGISDTQYF.

This clone was observed a handful of times. The chain combines TRBV27 with TRBJ2-7; D call uncertain. V was shortened by 3 bases and J by 2 bases, with 8 bases between the two germline ends. The CDR3 runs to 13 residues. The germline V gene has CDR1 MNHEY and CDR2 SMNVEV (reference sequence). CDR3 coding DNA: TGTGCCAGCAGTTTTGCAGATACCTACGAGCAGTACTTC. Translating gives CASSFADTYEQYF.

This chain links TRBV7-3 with TRBJ2-7; 8 nucleotides agree with TRBD1. Germline V gene data show CDR1 as SGHTA and CDR2 as FQGTGA. CDR3 length: 14 residues. The junction had 2 bases not matched to a gene; V was cut back by 0 bases and J by 4 bases. The CDR3 is CASSLTGTGYEQYF. CDR3 in DNA: TGTGCCAGCAGCTTAACCGGGACAGGATACGAGCAGTACTTC.

V usage is TRBV7-9 and J usage is TRBJ2-5, with D hard to call. CDR1 is SEHNR, CDR2 FQNEAQ, per germline (reference sequence). This CDR3 comprises 14 residues. With 0 bases removed from V and 1 base from J, the gap between germline ends came to 6 bases. CDR3 amino acids: CASSLASSQETQYF. The CDR3 DNA is TGTGCCAGCAGCTTAGCATCCAGCCAAGAGACCCAGTACTTC.

The V call is TRBV27, the J call TRBJ2-7; 9 nucleotides align to TRBD2. V gave up 6 bases and J gave up 6 bases; unmatched junction bases: 12. CDR3 length: 15 residues. CDR1 MNHEY and CDR2 SMNVEV come from the germline V gene (reference sequence). The DNA for the CDR3 is TGTGCCAGCAGATATAGCGGGAGTACACGCTCCGAGCAGTACTTC. This translates into CASRYSGSTRSEQYF.

This clone has a handful of counts. This chain joins TRBV6-1 and TRBJ2-2; D ambiguous. The CDR3 runs 13 residues. Germline CDR1 reads MNHNS; CDR2 reads SASEGT. V was pared by 6 bases and J by 6 bases, with 11 bases between. CDR3 nucleotide sequence: TGTGCCAGCAGCCTAAGAACGGCCGGGGAGCTGTTTTTT. Translated, it gives CASSLRTAGELFF.

J is TRBJ2-7 and V is TRBV29-1; 9 bases agree with TRBD1. CDR1 is SQVTM and CDR2 is ANQGSEA in the germline V gene. The CDR3 contains 13 residues. The ends lost 6 bases at V and 4 bases at J; junction bases unmatched: 7. In nucleotides, the CDR3 is TGCAGCGTCCGGGACAGGGTAATGTACGAGCAGTACTTC. It specifies CSVRDRVMYEQYF.

V usage is TRBV5-1 and J usage is TRBJ2-7; D call uncertain. Per the germline V gene, CDR1 is SGHRS and CDR2 is YFSETQ. The CDR3 extends over 12 amino acids. Trimming took off 4 bases at V and 7 bases at J, with 12 bases between the two ends. Written as DNA, the CDR3 is TGCGCCAGCAGCATGTCCGGGTGGGAGCAGTACTTC. Protein sequence: CASSMSGWEQYF.

V and J are TRBV2 and TRBJ2-7; D is perhaps TRBD2 (5 bases). V was shortened by 6 bases and J by 7 bases, with 16 bases between the two germline ends. This CDR3 is built from 13 residues. Germline V gene lookup returns CDR1 SNHLY and CDR2 FYNNEI. CDR3 in amino acids: CASSFLGSGEQYF. CDR3 in DNA: TGTGCCAGCAGCTTCCTGGGCTCGGGGGAGCAGTACTTC.

J is TRBJ1-2 and V is TRBV6-5; D gene unclear. V lost 4 bases to trimming and J lost 7 bases, with 10 bases between them. Germline V lookup: CDR1 MNHEY, CDR2 SVGAGI. This CDR3 is built from 12 residues. In nucleotides, the CDR3 is TGTGCCAGCAGTTTGCCCTCGGGTGGCTACACCTTC. Translation: CASSLPSGGYTF.

This clone was found once. The chain carries TRBV19 and TRBJ1-2; weak D call: TRBD1 (5 bases). V lost 7 bases and J 4 bases, leaving 22 bases between the germline ends. Germline V gene lookup returns CDR1 LNHDA and CDR2 SQIVND (reference sequence). The CDR3 has 16 amino acids. DNA for the CDR3: TGTGCCAGTACCCCTTCACCCGGGGGAGAGATCTATGGCTACACCTTC. It encodes CASTPSPGGEIYGYTF.

This sequence joins TRBV10-3 and TRBJ1-1; D possibly corresponds to TRBD1 (6 bases). The CDR3 runs 15 residues. Trimming stripped 6 bases from V and 2 bases from J, with 16 bases between. CDR1 and CDR2 (germline): ENHRY, SYGVKD. CDR3 nucleotides: TGTGCCATCAGGGGAATGGGGGGGCTTAACACTGAAGCTTTCTTT. Translated, it gives CAIRGMGGLNTEAFF.

The gene calls are TRBV13 and TRBJ2-6; D is ambiguous. Germline V gene lookup returns CDR1 PRHDT and CDR2 FYEKMQ (reference sequence). The CDR3 length is 17 residues. V lost 1 base, J lost 0 bases, and 10 bases lay in between. CDR3 sequence (DNA): TGTGCCAGCAGCTTAGTGGCGGCTAGCTCTGGGGCCAACGTCCTGACTTTC. Translating it yields CASSLVAASSGANVLTF.

The genes are TRBV18 and TRBJ2-7, with 14 bases identical to TRBD2. Germline CDR1 reads KGHSH; CDR2 reads LQKENI. This CDR3 region has 16 residues. Trimming at V came to 6 bases and at J to 2 bases, leaving 6 bases not matched to a gene. Here the CDR3 DNA reads TGTGCCAGCTCGCCCACGACTAGCGGGAGGGCCTACGAGCAGTACTTC. Protein product: CASSPTTSGRAYEQYF.